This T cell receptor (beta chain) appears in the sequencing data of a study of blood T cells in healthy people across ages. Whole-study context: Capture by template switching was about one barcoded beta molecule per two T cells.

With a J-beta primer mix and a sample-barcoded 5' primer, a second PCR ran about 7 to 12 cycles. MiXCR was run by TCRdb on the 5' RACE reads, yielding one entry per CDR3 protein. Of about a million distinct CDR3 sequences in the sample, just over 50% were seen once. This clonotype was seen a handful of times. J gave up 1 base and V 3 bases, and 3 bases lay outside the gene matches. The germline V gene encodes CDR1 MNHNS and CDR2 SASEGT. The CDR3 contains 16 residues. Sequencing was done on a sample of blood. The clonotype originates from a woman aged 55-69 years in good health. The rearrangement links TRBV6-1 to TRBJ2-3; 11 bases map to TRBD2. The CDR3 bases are TGTGCCAGCAGTGACAGGGGACTAGCGGGCACAGATACGCAGTATTTT. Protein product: CASSDRGLAGTDTQYF.